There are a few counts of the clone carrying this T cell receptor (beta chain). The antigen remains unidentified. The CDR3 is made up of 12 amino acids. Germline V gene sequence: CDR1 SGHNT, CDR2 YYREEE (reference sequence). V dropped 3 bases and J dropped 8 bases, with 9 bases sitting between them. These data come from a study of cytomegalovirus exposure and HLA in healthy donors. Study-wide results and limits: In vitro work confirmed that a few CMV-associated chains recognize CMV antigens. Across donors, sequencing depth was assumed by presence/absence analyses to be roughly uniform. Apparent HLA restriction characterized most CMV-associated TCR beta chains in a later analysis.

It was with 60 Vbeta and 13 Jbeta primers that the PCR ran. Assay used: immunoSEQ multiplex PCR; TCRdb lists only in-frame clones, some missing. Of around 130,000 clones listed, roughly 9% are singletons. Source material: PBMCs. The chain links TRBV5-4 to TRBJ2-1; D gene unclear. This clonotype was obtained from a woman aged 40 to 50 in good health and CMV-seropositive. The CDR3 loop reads CASSSPTYEQFF. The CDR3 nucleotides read TGTGCCAGCAGCTCTCCTACCTATGAGCAGTTCTTC.